The present T cell receptor beta chain was sequenced within a study of blood T cells in healthy people across ages. Study-wide findings and caveats: A strong correlation between TCR beta diversity and naive T cell percentage was seen. Diversity figures derived from one million T cells were judged to underestimate the true value. What prevented conclusive comparison of naive and antigen-experienced cells was that PBMCs were unsorted.

Primers used in a second PCR of about 7 to 11 cycles were a sample-barcoded 5' primer and a J-beta primer mix. TCRdb analysed the 5' RACE reads with MiXCR anew, one entry per CDR3 protein. In the table there are 700,000 to 950,000 distinct CDR3 sequences, around 46% of which are singletons. Notes on this clonotype: Its target is unknown.

The J segment lost 7 bases and the V segment lost 6 bases, leaving 12 bases of the junction unmatched. CDR3 length equals 14 residues. Germline V gene sequence: CDR1 SQVTM, CDR2 ANQGSEA. What was sequenced was blood. The chain is built from TRBV29-1 and TRBJ1-5, with 7 bases lining up with TRBD1. The origin of this receptor is a woman aged 55-69 years in good health. CDR3 in DNA: TGCAGCGTAGAAACAGGGGCGGTAGGCCAGCCCCAGCATTTT. It specifies CSVETGAVGQPQHF.